The entry below describes one T cell receptor (beta chain). Its antigen is undetermined. The naive CD8 population came from CD45RO-negative cells selected for CCR7, without terminally differentiated effector memory CD45RA+ cells. Donors had no recently reported acute infections or vaccinations and were HIV-negative. Study processing details: Filtering differed because ImmunoSEQ produced junction-only sequences that carried no quality scores. Sequencing used immunoSEQ multiplex PCR; TCRdb keeps in-frame clones, though not all of them. Clonal size and the V and J genes are those of that table, whereas D and trimming came from the DNA. This sample has almost 700,000 clones, with roughly nine tenths found just once. The sample originates from a study of shared clonotypes between healthy human individuals. Study-wide background: There were three CD4 naive, three CD4 memory, two CD8 naive and one CD8 memory plates per donor.

Findings and limits, study-wide: Estimated clonotype richness was generally higher in naive than memory subsets.

The CDR3 runs to 14 residues. Germline CDR1 reads SGHTS; CDR2 reads YDEGEE. Trimming took off 4 bases at V and 3 bases at J, with 14 bases between the two ends. This TCR was sampled from a man aged 30 to 45 in good health. The chain is built from TRBV5-8 and TRBJ2-7, with a possible D match to TRBD1 (7 bases). Sequenced material: naive CD8+ T cells sorted from blood. Here the CDR3 reads CASSPSGGSYEQYF. The CDR3 DNA sequence: TGTGCCAGCAGCCCTTCAGGGGGGAGCTACGAGCAGTACTTC.